This entry features one T cell receptor (beta chain) sequence. Its antigen remains unidentified. Method: immunoSEQ multiplex PCR; TCRdb's copy keeps in-frame clones and lacks some. Altogether over 120,000 clones are present, 89% being singletons, with the ten largest covering about 8.2%. The data were taken from a study of cytomegalovirus exposure and HLA in healthy donors. This CDR3 spans 15 amino acids. CDR1 and CDR2 (germline): MNHEY, SMNVEV (reference sequence). V was cut by 6 bases and J by 7 bases, with 16 bases left in between. General observations from the study: TCR clusters originating in the first cohort tended to co-occur in the roughly 120 validation repertoires, according to a later analysis. The study put some 160 TCR beta chains on its list as cytomegalovirus-associated.

The V call is TRBV27, the J call TRBJ1-6; D is possibly TRBD1 (6 bases). What was sequenced was PBMCs. The origin of this receptor is a woman aged 18-30 years in good health and CMV-seropositive. CDR3 nucleotide sequence: TGTGCCAGCAGGGCGGGGGGGGGCTCGAATTCACCCCTCCACTTT. Translating it yields CASRAGGGSNSPLHF.